The present TCR beta chain was sequenced within a study of cytomegalovirus exposure and HLA in healthy donors. Study conclusions and caveats: Information on immune exposure was restricted to one variable (CMV serostatus). A later analysis by the authors found several of the most significant clusters apparently linked to common viral pathogens.

In germline, CDR1 is SEHNR, CDR2 FQNEAQ (reference sequence). This CDR3 region has 16 residues. The primer mix had 60 Vbeta and 13 Jbeta primers. Generated by immunoSEQ multiplex PCR, the TCRdb table keeps only in-frame clones and is missing some. Here the sample spans under 200,000 clones, roughly 78% being singletons. Comment on this clone: Its target is not known. At one of its ends the junction is not consistent with the germline gene, which may arise from a read error.

The sample was PBMCs. The clonotype was recovered from a woman in her 50s in good health and CMV-seropositive. The rearrangement joins TRBV7-9 to TRBJ2-1; 10 bases map to TRBD2. CDR3 sequence: CSSSSPTSGSYNEQFF. The DNA of the CDR3 is TGTTCCAGCAGCTCTCCGACTAGCGGGTCCTACAATGAGCAGTTCTTC.